The clone carrying this TCR beta chain was seen just once. V was pared by 0 bases and J by 2 bases, with 9 bases of the junction left unmatched. This CDR3 region has 18 residues. The germline V gene has CDR1 MNHNS and CDR2 SASEGT. This entry comes from a study of blood T cell repertoires in COVID-19. In the study overall: The analysed material was cDNA or gDNA that came from T cells, B-cell-depleted T cells, or PBMCs.

Repertoires were generated with immunoSEQ multiplex PCR, while TCRdb's copy carries only in-frame clones and drops some. The sample holds fewer than 350,000 clones, around 81% seen once. Sample: peripheral blood. The clonotype comes from a woman in her fifties or sixties with active or convalescent COVID-19. The rearrangement links TRBV6-1 to TRBJ1-3, with TRBD1 matching over 8 bases. The CDR3 is CASSEALQGARPGNTIYF. For the CDR3, the DNA is TGTGCCAGCAGTGAAGCGCTTCAGGGGGCAAGACCTGGAAACACCATATATTTT.